This is a list of T cell receptor beta chains from one sample in a study of shared clonotypes between healthy human individuals. Assay: immunoSEQ multiplex PCR; the TCRdb copy retains only in-frame clones and omits some. Counted here are about 2,100,000 clones, around 93% occurring once; the ten biggest clones make up roughly 1.8%. Input material: naive CD8+ T cells from PBMCs. Every receptor here comes from a man between 18 and 29 years old in good health. Some clones in this sample may be carry-over from other donors' samples. Both conserved end residues are trimmed from each CDR3. Fields, in order: clone size, J gene, V gene, CDR3 protein. Rows may omit the clone size; those that give it use once, few, many or a size class.

- TRBJ2-7 TRBV14 ASSQGFLAGQYEQY
- TRBJ2-7 TRBV2 ASSEAGGRAIEQY
- TRBJ2-7 TRBV28 ASSLVGREGYEQY
- TRBJ2-1 TRBV5-1 ASSSGGRLPYNEQF
- TRBJ1-5 TRBV6-4 ASSDRHENSNQPQH
- TRBJ2-3 TRBV7-9 ASSLAEGGGGPDTQY
- TRBJ2-7 TRBV4-1 ASSGGRAYEQY
- TRBJ2-7 TRBV30 ACGPGSEQY
- TRBJ1-5 TRBV28 ASSLRGRTNQPQH
- TRBJ2-2 TRBV14 ASSSSGLTGELF
- TRBJ2-7 TRBV19 ASSPQGWPYEQY
- TRBJ1-1 TRBV28 ASSLRRGVTEAF
- TRBJ1-1 TRBV27 ASSFRGPNTEAF
- TRBJ2-3 TRBV4-3 ASSQEMLAGGPDTQY
- TRBJ1-2 TRBV27 ASSLWAGDGYT
- TRBJ2-6 TRBV19 ASSMVRISGANVLT
- TRBJ1-2 TRBV29-1 SVDQGSVGGAYGYT
- TRBJ2-3 TRBV9 ASSVGGDATDVTQY
- TRBJ2-7 TRBV7-9 ASSPPGGPYEQY
- TRBJ2-7 TRBV6-1 ATNRGYEQY
- TRBJ2-2 TRBV6-5 ASSGGYNTGELF
- TRBJ2-7 TRBV7-9 ASSLVGLAIGEQY
once TRBJ2-6 TRBV11-2 ASSPPRGVSGANVLT
- TRBJ2-2 TRBV5-5 ASSLQPDRRVANTGELF
- TRBJ2-2 TRBV9 ASSLTGSGELF
- TRBJ2-3 TRBV9 ASSVGTSGPRDTQY
- TRBJ2-5 TRBV7-9 ASSRQLLETQY
- TRBJ2-6 TRBV5-1 ASSLAGANVLT
- TRBJ2-1 TRBV4-1 ASSQFGQAADNEQF
- TRBJ2-2 TRBV9 ASSPSGGPSGELF
- TRBJ2-7 TRBV30 AWSVLAGGSEQY
- TRBJ2-7 TRBV11-2 ASSSRDGYYEQY
- TRBJ1-1 TRBV5-5 ASSLAQNTEAF
- TRBJ2-7 TRBV5-1 ASSFTGTDSYEQY
- TRBJ2-7 TRBV30 AWSPPGAYEQY
- TRBJ2-7 TRBV28 ASSIDRGSYEQY
- TRBJ2-7 TRBV28 ASSLLDEQY
- TRBJ1-2 TRBV11-2 ASQPGAGYGYT
- TRBJ1-4 TRBV6-6 ASSYSEGGEKLF
- TRBJ2-1 TRBV5-1 ASSLAHSGDNEQF
- TRBJ2-1 TRBV5-6 ASSLVRGTRKF
- TRBJ2-3 TRBV13 ASSRLALEIDTQY
once TRBJ2-1 TRBV27 ASSPHPRTSGLYNEQF
- TRBJ2-3 TRBV10-2 ASNGAGGPDTQY
- TRBJ2-7 TRBV28 ASSSWTGYEQY
- TRBJ1-2 TRBV15 ATSRQDRLYGYT
- TRBJ1-5 TRBV19 ASSMLGYSNQPQH
- TRBJ1-1 TRBV27 ASSLSMNTEAF
- TRBJ1-4 TRBV6-5 ASTQRDTANEKLF
- TRBJ1-1 TRBV27 ASSFGEEAF
- TRBJ2-7 TRBV6-1 ASRTLQGGTYEQY
- TRBJ1-4 TRBV7-9 ASSLGGPQEKLF
- TRBJ2-7 TRBV27 ASSSPREGANEQY
- TRBJ2-1 TRBV2 ASSEKHPGLAGRNEQF
once TRBJ1-1 TRBV4-2 ASSQGMYRLTEAF
- TRBJ2-1 TRBV7-3 ASSPRDRVGDEQF
- TRBJ1-1 TRBV7-3 ASSVGLRGLNTEAF
- TRBJ2-7 TRBV27 ASRDTAYEQY
- TRBJ2-7 TRBV30 AWSDSDKSYEQY